The entry below gives a single T cell receptor (beta chain) sequence along with its context. The antigen remains undetermined. This entry belongs to a study of shared clonotypes between healthy human individuals. Study-level findings and limits: Clonotype sharing among the donors was expected to vary with sequencing depth. Clonotypes which were not shared had lower generation probabilities than clonotypes that all four donors shared.

CD4+ cell separation produced CD45RA+ naive and CD45RA-negative memory subsets. Per sorted-subset replicate PCR, input was approximately 180 ng DNA, representing tens of thousands of T cell genomes. The table came from immunoSEQ multiplex PCR; TCRdb's copy has only in-frame clones and leaves some out. The data show more than 2 million clones, 90% to 95% seen once. Germline V CDR1 and CDR2: SNHLY, FYNNEI. CDR3 length: 15 residues. V lost 8 bases and J lost 2, with 16 bases in between. V is TRBV2 and J is TRBJ1-5, with D possibly matching TRBD1 (5 bases). Sequenced: naive CD4+ T cells sorted from blood. As for subset: CD45RA+ positively selected. The clonotype originates from a man between 18 and 29 years old in good health. Here the CDR3 DNA reads TGTGCCAGCGGAGGGGAACGAGGGGGCAATCAGCCCCAGCATTTT. It codes for CASGGERGGNQPQHF.